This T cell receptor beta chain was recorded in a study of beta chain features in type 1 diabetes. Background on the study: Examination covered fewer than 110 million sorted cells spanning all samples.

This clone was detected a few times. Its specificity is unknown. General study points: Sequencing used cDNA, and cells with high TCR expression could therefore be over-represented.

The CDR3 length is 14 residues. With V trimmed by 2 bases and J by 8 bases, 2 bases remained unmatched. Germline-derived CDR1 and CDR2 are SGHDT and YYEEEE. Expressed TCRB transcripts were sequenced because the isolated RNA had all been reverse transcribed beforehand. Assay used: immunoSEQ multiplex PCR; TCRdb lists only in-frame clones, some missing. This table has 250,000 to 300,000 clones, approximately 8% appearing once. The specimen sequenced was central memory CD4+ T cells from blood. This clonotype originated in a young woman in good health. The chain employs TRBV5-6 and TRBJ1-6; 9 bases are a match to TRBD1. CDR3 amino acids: CASSFWDRDSPLHF. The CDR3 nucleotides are TGTGCCAGCAGCTTCTGGGACAGGGATTCACCCCTCCACTTT. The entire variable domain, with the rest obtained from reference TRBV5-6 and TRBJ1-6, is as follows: DAGVTQSPTHLIKTRGQQVTLRCSPKSGHDTVSWYQQALGQGPQFIFQYYEEEERQRGNFPDRFSGHQFPNYSSELNVNALLLGDSALYLCASSFWDRDSPLHFGNGTRLTVT.